Below are 5 T cell receptor beta chains sequenced from a single sample in a study of T-cell reconstitution after alpha-beta-depleted transplantation in children. Preparation of the TCRbeta library involved a method that used unique molecular identifiers. Using its own MiXCR run on the PCR reads, TCRdb lists one record per CDR3 protein. The sample includes 600,000 or so distinct CDR3 sequences, about 23% of them seen just once. Sequences were derived from PBMCs, mostly from graft donor cells, sampled 360 days after TCRalphabeta/CD19-depleted stem cell transplant. All receptors come from a boy under three years old who had a stem cell transplant for acute myeloid leukemia, so the T cells may come from the graft donor.

The chain combines TRBV28 with TRBJ2-5; maybe TRBD2 (5 bases). The CDR3 is 14 amino acids. Looked up from germline, CDR1 is MDHEN and CDR2 is SYDVKM. The germline V and J ends were trimmed by 3 bases and 1 base, with 9 bases remaining between them. The DNA for the CDR3 is TGTGCCAGCAGTTTCACCGGGGTCCAAGAGACCCAGTACTTC. It specifies CASSFTGVQETQYF.

V and J are TRBV7-2 and TRBJ1-5; 9 positions match TRBD1. The CDR3 is made up of 15 amino acids. Trimming removed 4 bases from V and 4 bases from J; junction bases left unmatched: 5. In germline, CDR1 is SGHTA, CDR2 FQGNSA. The CDR3 bases are TGTGCCAGCAGCTCGGGACAGGGACGAAATCAGCCCCAGCATTTT. Translating it yields CASSSGQGRNQPQHF.

This clonotype occurred a few times. The chain is built from TRBV12-3 or TRBV12-4 and TRBJ2-1; the match to TRBD1 covers 8 bases. This CDR3 is built from 16 residues. V lost 1 base, J lost 2 bases, and 4 bases stayed unmatched. The CDR3 coding sequence is TGTGCCAGCAGTTTAGACAGGGGGACCCCCTACAATGAGCAGTTCTTC. Translation: CASSLDRGTPYNEQFF.

The chain couples TRBV20-1 to TRBJ2-1; TRBD2 aligns across 14 bases. Trimming removed 6 bases from V and 5 bases from J; junction bases left unmatched: 6. Germline loops: CDR1 DFQATT, CDR2 SNEGSKA (reference sequence). The CDR3 loop spans 15 amino acids. CDR3 loop: CSARRLAGGNNEQFF. DNA for the CDR3: TGCAGTGCACGAAGACTAGCGGGGGGGAACAATGAGCAGTTCTTC.

The table lists this clonotype with many counts. The CDR3 sequence is CSAPRRGGLLNEQFF. CDR3 coding DNA: TGCAGTGCCCCCCGCCGAGGGGGACTACTCAATGAGCAGTTCTTC. This chain links TRBV20-1 with TRBJ2-1; maybe TRBD2 (7 bases). Deletions cut 6 bases from V and 6 bases from J, with 21 bases between. Germline CDR1 and CDR2: DFQATT and SNEGSKA (reference sequence). This CDR3 comprises 15 residues.